This T cell receptor (beta chain) was documented in a study of blood T cell repertoires in COVID-19. Study details: Acute and convalescent COVID-19 specimens originated in the United States, Italy and Spain. PBMCs, B-cell-depleted T cells, or T cells were the source of the cDNA or gDNA that made up the material.

The CDR3 covers 16 residues. Deletions cut 4 bases from V and 2 bases from J, with 13 bases between. CDR1 and CDR2 (germline): SGHDT, YYEEEE. Under the authors' procedure: The assay estimated nucleated cells by amplifying reference gene primers. Generated by immunoSEQ multiplex PCR, the TCRdb table keeps only in-frame clones and is missing some. The DNA was the basis for D and trimming; V, J and clone size are from that table. The table shows about 280,000 clones, with roughly 85% occurring only once. The sequence derives from a man aged 50 to 60 with active or convalescent COVID-19. The J gene is TRBJ2-6, the V gene TRBV5-6, with D unclear. Sequences were obtained from peripheral blood. DNA for the CDR3: TGTGCCAGCAGCCCCTGGTACTTTGCTGGGGCCAACGTCCTGACTTTC. Translated, it gives CASSPWYFAGANVLTF.